A selection of T cell receptor beta chains follows, all from one sample in a study of blood T cell repertoires in COVID-19. TCRdb's copy holds only in-frame clones and misses some; the assay was immunoSEQ multiplex PCR. This sample has more than 90,000 clones, with over 65% found just once. Input material: peripheral blood. These receptors all stem from a man aged 65 to 79 with acute or convalescent COVID-19. The conserved cysteine and the conserved F or W are not part of the CDR3 here.

>TRBV7-8
ASSFAGSDEQF
>TRBV27
ASSSTSGSSGANVLT
>TRBV30
AWSEDRGIYGYT
>TRBV5-1
ASSPAGRGAYEQY
>TRBV11-2
ASSFRTGGRNTEAF
>TRBV29-1
SVRGQGYGELF
>TRBV6-5
ASSYYRGPGNTIY
>TRBV27
ASSPTGGRETQY
>TRBV25-1
ASSATIEAF
>TRBV5-1
ASRLQGSMTDTQY
>TRBV7-2
ASTRTGFVEQY
>TRBV4-2
ASSQGGQGVETQY
>TRBV28
ATLGQGQETQY
>TRBV27
ASSLIGGANTGELF
>TRBV5-8
ASSLGQGARQY
>TRBV27
ASSFYDPRFHEQF
>TRBV2
ASSSYQGGVTRNQPQH
>TRBV19
ARKGLAPRISYNEQF
>TRBV7-2
ASSLGGPGTALH
>TRBV6-1
ASSEPQGAPYGYT
>TRBV6-5
ASSTGGSGNTIY
>TRBV30
AWSAGGAPEVNGYT
>TRBV7-3
ASSLSTFTGELF
>TRBV5-1
ASSLGQTSGNTIY
>TRBV7-9
ASSITSGRYNEQF
>TRBV18
ASSQSGTGGFNEQF
>TRBV5-1
ASRTGTGNQPQH
>TRBV2
ASSRRGAEGETQY
>TRBV7-2
ASSLVPGATNEKLF
>TRBV24-1
ATSDPSGTSGPNEQF
>TRBV7-2
ASSSGLPPDTQY
>TRBV2
ASREGTLSNYGYT
>TRBV6-5
ASSHQGMGTDTQY
>TRBV18
ASSPLEKKAF
>TRBV3-1/TRBV3-2
ASSPTANSLYAIGYT
>TRBV6-5
ASSSTGGGNYGYT
>TRBV7-2
ASSIAGAPSGEQY
>TRBV7-6
ASSRGGGRGYT
>TRBV18
ASSPQPVSQGWNIQY